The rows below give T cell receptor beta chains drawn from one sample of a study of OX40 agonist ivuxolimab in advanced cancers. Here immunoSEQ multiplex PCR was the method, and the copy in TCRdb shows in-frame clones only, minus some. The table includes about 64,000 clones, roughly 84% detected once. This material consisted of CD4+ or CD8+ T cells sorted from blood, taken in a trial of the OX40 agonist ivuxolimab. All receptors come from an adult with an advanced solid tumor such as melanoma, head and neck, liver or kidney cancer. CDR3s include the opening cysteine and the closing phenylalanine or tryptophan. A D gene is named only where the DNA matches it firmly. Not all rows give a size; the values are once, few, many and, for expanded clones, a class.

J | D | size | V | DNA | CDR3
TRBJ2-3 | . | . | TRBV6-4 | TGTGCCAGCAGTGACGATATGTCTGGTACAGATACGCAGTATTTT | CASSDDMSGTDTQYF
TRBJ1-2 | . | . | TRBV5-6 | TGTGCCAGCAGCTTGGTTACAGGAGGGGATGGCTACACCTTC | CASSLVTGGDGYTF
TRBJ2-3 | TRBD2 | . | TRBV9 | TGTGCCAGCAGTTACGGGACTAGCCCCTCCACAGATACGCAGTATTTT | CASSYGTSPSTDTQYF
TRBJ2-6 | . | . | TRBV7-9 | TGTGCCAGCAGCTCCTCCACAGCGGCTGGGGCCAACGTCCTGACTTTC | CASSSSTAAGANVLTF
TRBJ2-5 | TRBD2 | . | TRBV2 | TGTGCCAGCAGTGCGGGGGGGGAGACCCAGTACTTC | CASSAGGETQYF
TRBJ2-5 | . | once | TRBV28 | TGTGCCAGCAGTTTACAACAAGAGACCCAGTACTTC | CASSLQQETQYF
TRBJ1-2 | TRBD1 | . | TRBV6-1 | TGTGCCAGCAGTGAAGGAATAGACAGGGGGCAGGCCTTC | CASSEGIDRGQAF
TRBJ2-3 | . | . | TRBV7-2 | TGTGCCAGCAGCCTGGGTTTCACAGATACGCAGTATTTT | CASSLGFTDTQYF
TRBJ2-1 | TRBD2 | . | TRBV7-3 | TGTGCCAGCAGTCCTTCTAGCGGGAGGGCCGATGAGCAGTTCTTC | CASSPSSGRADEQFF
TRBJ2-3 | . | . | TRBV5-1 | TGCGCCAGCAGCTTTGAGGGGAGTCCAGATACGCAGTATTTT | CASSFEGSPDTQYF
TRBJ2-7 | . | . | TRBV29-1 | TGCAGCGTTGAAGGACAGGACCACGAGCAGTACTTC | CSVEGQDHEQYF
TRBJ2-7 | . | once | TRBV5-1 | TGCGCCAGCAGCCCACGATGGGGGGGGCGATCCTACGAGCAGTACTTC | CASSPRWGGRSYEQYF
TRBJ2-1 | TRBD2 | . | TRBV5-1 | TGCGCCAGCAGCTTGGCGAGCGGGGGCCAAGGGAATGAGCAGTTCTTC | CASSLASGGQGNEQFF
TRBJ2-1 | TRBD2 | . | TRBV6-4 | TGTGCCAGGACACGAACTAGCGGGAGGGGTTCCTACAATGAGCAGTTCTTC | CARTRTSGRGSYNEQFF
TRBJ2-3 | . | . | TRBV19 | TGTGCCAGTACCTCTTCTCCTGGGTGGCGGCCCGCTAGCACAGATACGCAGTATTTT | CASTSSPGWRPASTDTQYF
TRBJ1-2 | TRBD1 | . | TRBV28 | TGTGCCAGCAGCTATGGGACAGGGGATATCGCTAACTATGGCTACACCTTC | CASSYGTGDIANYGYTF
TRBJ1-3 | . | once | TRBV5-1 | TGCGCCAGCAGCTTGGTTCAGGGGCCTGGAAACACCATATATTTT | CASSLVQGPGNTIYF
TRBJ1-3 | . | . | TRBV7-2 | TGTGCCAGCAGCTTATGGGGGGTGGGAGCCGGAAACACCATATATTTT | CASSLWGVGAGNTIYF
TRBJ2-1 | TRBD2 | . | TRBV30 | TGTGCCTGGAGTATAGGCGGGAGCTACAATGAGCAGTTCTTC | CAWSIGGSYNEQFF
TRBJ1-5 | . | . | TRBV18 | TGTGCCAGCTCATACGCGACAGATCAGCCCCAGCATTTT | CASSYATDQPQHF
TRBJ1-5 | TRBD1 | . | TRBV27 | TGTGCCAGCAGACAGGGGGCAAGGGGCAATCAGCCCCAGCATTTT | CASRQGARGNQPQHF
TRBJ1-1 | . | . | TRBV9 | TGTGCCAGCAGCGTAGGACGAGAGAACACTGAAGCTTTCTTT | CASSVGRENTEAFF
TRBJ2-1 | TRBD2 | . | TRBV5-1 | TGCGCCAGCAGCTTACTAGCGGGGGACTCCTACAATGAGCAGTTCTTC | CASSLLAGDSYNEQFF
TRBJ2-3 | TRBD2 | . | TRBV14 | TGTGCCAGCAGCCAAGATAAGCGGGGGAGAGGGACGCAGTATTTT | CASSQDKRGRGTQYF
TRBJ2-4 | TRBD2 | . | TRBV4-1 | TGCGCCAGCAGCCAGACCACTAGCGCTTCAAACATTCAGTACTTC | CASSQTTSASNIQYF
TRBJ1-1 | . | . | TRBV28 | TGTGCCAGCAGTTCCCCCGGGGGCGAGACTGAAGCTTTCTTT | CASSSPGGETEAFF
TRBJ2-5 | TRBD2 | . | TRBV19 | TGTGCCAGTAGTATCGGACTAGCGGGAATGGAGACCCAGTACTTC | CASSIGLAGMETQYF
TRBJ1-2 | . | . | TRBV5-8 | TGTGCCAGCAGCTTGGGCGCGCTCGGAGGCTACACCTTC | CASSLGALGGYTF
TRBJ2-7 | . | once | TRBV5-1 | TGCGCCAGCAGCCCAGGACAACCCGTGGACGAGCAGTACTTC | CASSPGQPVDEQYF
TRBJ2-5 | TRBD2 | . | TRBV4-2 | TGTGCCAGCAGCCAAGATCTTACGCGGGGGGCCCAAGAGACCCAGTACTTC | CASSQDLTRGAQETQYF
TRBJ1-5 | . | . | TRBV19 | TGTGCCAGTAGTGTACGACAGACCGAATCCAATCAGCCCCAGCATTTT | CASSVRQTESNQPQHF
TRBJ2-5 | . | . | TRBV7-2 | TGTGCCAGCAGCCTAACCTGGCGAGGAGAGACCCAGTACTTC | CASSLTWRGETQYF
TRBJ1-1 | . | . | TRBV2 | TGTGCCAGCAGTGTGAGGACTGAAGCTTTCTTT | CASSVRTEAFF
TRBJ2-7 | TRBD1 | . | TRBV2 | TGTGCCAGCGGACAGGCCATCTACGAGCAGTACTTC | CASGQAIYEQYF
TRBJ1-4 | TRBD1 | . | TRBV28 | TGTGCCAGCAGTTCCGGACAGGGACACGAAAAACTGTTTTTT | CASSSGQGHEKLFF
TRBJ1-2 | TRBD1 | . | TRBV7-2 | TGTGCCAGCAGCTTAAATGTAGTGACAGGGGGGTATGGCTACACCTTC | CASSLNVVTGGYGYTF
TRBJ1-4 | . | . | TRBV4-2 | TGTGCCAGCAGCCAAGAATCAAGTTGGGAGGCTAATGAAAAACTGTTTTTT | CASSQESSWEANEKLFF
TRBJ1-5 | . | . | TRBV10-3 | TGTGCCATCAGCGGACTCGGACAGACAGCCCAGCATTTT | CAISGLGQTAQHF
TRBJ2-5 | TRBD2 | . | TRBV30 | TGTGCCTGGAGTGTGGAAGCTAGCGGGAGGGGCGGGACCCAGTACTTC | CAWSVEASGRGGTQYF
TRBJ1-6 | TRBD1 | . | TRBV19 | TGTGCCAGTAGTATATATCTCCGGGGACAGGGGATTATGTCCCTCCACTTT | CASSIYLRGQGIMSLHF
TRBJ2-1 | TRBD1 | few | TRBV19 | TGTGCCAGTAGTTGGGACAGGGGCAATGAGCAGTTCTTC | CASSWDRGNEQFF
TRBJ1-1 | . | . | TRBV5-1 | TGCGCCAGCAGCTTGAGGGTTGATCCTCGGGCTGAAGCTTTCTTT | CASSLRVDPRAEAFF
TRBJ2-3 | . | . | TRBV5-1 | TGCGCCAGCAGCCGAATAGATAGGTCAGATACGCAGTATTTT | CASSRIDRSDTQYF
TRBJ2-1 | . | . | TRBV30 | TGTGCCTGGAGTGTTGGCCAGGGGCCCCTCCCTGAGCAGTTCTTC | CAWSVGQGPLPEQFF
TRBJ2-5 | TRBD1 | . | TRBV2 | TGTGCCAGCAGTGAGTCGATCGGTGAGGACAGGGCGTTGGAGACCCAGTACTTC | CASSESIGEDRALETQYF
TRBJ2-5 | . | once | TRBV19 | TGTGCCAGTAGTATTGGGGGAGCTAGGAAGACCCAGTACTTC | CASSIGGARKTQYF
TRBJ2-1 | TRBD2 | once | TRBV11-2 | TGTGCCAGCAGCTTAGATTTGGTAGCGGGACGAGAGCAGTTCTTC | CASSLDLVAGREQFF
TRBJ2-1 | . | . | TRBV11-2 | TGTGCCAGCGGACTGGACAGCTCCTACAATGAGCAGTTCTTC | CASGLDSSYNEQFF
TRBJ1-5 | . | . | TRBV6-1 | TGTGCCAGCAGTGAATGGGTAGATAGCAATCAGCCCCAGCATTTT | CASSEWVDSNQPQHF
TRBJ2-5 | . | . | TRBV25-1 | TGTGCCAGCAGTGAGCCGCCTCTAAGAGGGCAAGAGACCCAGTACTTC | CASSEPPLRGQETQYF
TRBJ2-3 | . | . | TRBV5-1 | TGCGCCAGCAGGACAGGCCTTACTAGCACAGATACGCAGTATTTT | CASRTGLTSTDTQYF
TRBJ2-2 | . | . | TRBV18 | TGTGCCAGCTCACCGGGGAACACCGGGGAGCTGTTTTTT | CASSPGNTGELFF